The 15 T cell receptor beta chains given below trace back to one sample, sequenced in a study of T cell responses to AZD1222 COVID-19 vaccine. Assay used: immunoSEQ multiplex PCR; TCRdb lists only in-frame clones, some missing. In the table there are some 170,000 clones, 85% to 90% of which are singletons. Sequenced here: peripheral blood, sampled on day 0 of AZD1222 vaccination. These receptors came from an adult in good health.

V and J are TRBV7-2 and TRBJ2-7; D perhaps matches TRBD1 (5 bases). V was cut by 2 bases and J by 3 bases, with 11 bases left in between. The CDR3 totals 14 residues. CDR1 and CDR2 from the germline V gene are SGHTA and FQGNSA. The CDR3 DNA sequence: TGTGCCAGCAGCTTACGACAGTCAGTCTACGAGCAGTACTTC. Translated, it gives CASSLRQSVYEQYF. Looking up the rest from reference TRBV7-2 and TRBJ2-7 gives the full variable domain: GAGVSQSPSNKVTEKGKDVELRCDPISGHTALYWYRQSLGQGLEFLIYFQGNSAPDKSGLPSDRFSAERTGGSVSTLTIQRTQQEDSAVYLCASSLRQSVYEQYFGPGTRLTVT.

V gene TRBV2 combines with J gene TRBJ2-7, with D maybe TRBD1 (6 bases). The germline V gene has CDR1 SNHLY and CDR2 FYNNEI. The germline V and J ends were trimmed by 0 bases and 3 bases, with 9 bases remaining between them. The CDR3 runs to 14 residues. CDR3 in DNA: TGTGCCAGCAGTGAAGCCCGACAGGACTACGAGCAGTACTTC. Its translation is CASSEARQDYEQYF.

This clone was detected once. V usage is TRBV5-1 and J usage is TRBJ1-1; possibly TRBD1 for D (6 bases). V lost 1 base and J lost 5, with 15 bases in between. Germline loops: CDR1 SGHRS, CDR2 YFSETQ. The CDR3 is made up of 15 amino acids. The CDR3, as DNA: TGCGCCAGCAGCTTGAGGGCCACAGGGATTACTGAAGCTTTCTTT. Protein product: CASSLRATGITEAFF.

The CDR3 region has the DNA TGTGCCAGCAGCGCGACAGGGGGCATGAATGGCTACACCTTC. Encoded protein: CASSATGGMNGYTF. This chain links TRBV7-2 with TRBJ1-2, with TRBD1 matching over 10 bases. The CDR3 consists of 14 residues. Losses at the gene ends were 5 bases for V and 6 bases for J; bases not matched to a gene: 6. Germline-derived CDR1 and CDR2 are SGHTA and FQGNSA. The entire variable domain, with the rest obtained from reference TRBV7-2 and TRBJ1-2, is as follows: GAGVSQSPSNKVTEKGKDVELRCDPISGHTALYWYRQSLGQGLEFLIYFQGNSAPDKSGLPSDRFSAERTGGSVSTLTIQRTQQEDSAVYLCASSATGGMNGYTFGSGTRLTVV.

In regard to this clone: At one of its ends the junction is not consistent with the germline gene, which may arise from a read error. The J gene is TRBJ2-7, the V gene TRBV28, with D perhaps matching TRBD1 (5 bases). This CDR3 contains 15 residues. Per germline, CDR1 MDHEN and CDR2 SYDVKM. The DNA of the CDR3 is TGTGCCAGCACCCGGCCCCCCAGGGCCTCCTCCGAGCAGTACTTC. Translated: CASTRPPRASSEQYF.

This clone was picked up one time. The V and J genes are TRBV5-1 and TRBJ1-1, with 10 positions matching TRBD1. The CDR3 extends over 15 amino acids. The germline CDR1 and CDR2 sequences are SGHRS and YFSETQ. V shed 4 bases and J 5 bases; nucleotides not matched to a gene: 8. CDR3 residues: CASSINPGQGTEAFF. For the CDR3, the DNA is TGCGCCAGCAGCATTAATCCGGGACAGGGGACTGAAGCTTTCTTT.

The count of this clone is one. This chain links TRBV10-3 with TRBJ2-7; D possibly matches TRBD1 or TRBD2 (5 bases each). The CDR3 consists of 14 residues. Trimming removed 2 bases from V and 5 bases from J, with 13 bases in between. Germline V CDR1 and CDR2: ENHRY, SYGVKD. The CDR3, as DNA: TGTGCCATCAGTGAGGGGGGATACGGCCACGAGCAGTACTTC. Amino acid sequence: CAISEGGYGHEQYF.

The chain is built from TRBV5-1 and TRBJ1-1; D is ambiguous. The CDR3 is 13 residues long. Trimming removed 4 bases at V and 1 base at J, with 8 bases between. The germline gives CDR1 SGHRS, CDR2 YFSETQ. The CDR3 DNA reads as TGCGCCAGCAGCCGTGGATCGAACACTGAAGCTTTCTTT. Translation: CASSRGSNTEAFF.

This clone has just a few counts. The V gene is TRBV27, the J gene TRBJ2-7, with unresolved D. Germline V lookup: CDR1 MNHEY, CDR2 SMNVEV (reference sequence). The CDR3 is 15 residues long. Trimming left V 3 bases short and J 2 bases short, with 14 bases between. The chain's CDR3 is CASSFSGSNPYEQYF. Written as DNA, the CDR3 is TGTGCCAGCAGTTTCTCCGGGTCAAATCCCTACGAGCAGTACTTC.

The CDR3 loop reads CASSLRGGATNEKLFF. The CDR3 DNA is TGCGCCAGCAGCTTGAGGGGAGGGGCGACGAATGAAAAACTGTTTTTT. J is TRBJ1-4 and V is TRBV5-1, with D possibly TRBD1 on 5 matching bases. CDR3 length: 16 amino acids. Trimming shortened V by 1 base and J by 5 bases, and 15 bases separated the two germline ends. CDR1 and CDR2 (germline): SGHRS, YFSETQ. The full variable domain, its missing parts supplied by reference TRBV5-1 and TRBJ1-4, is KAGVTQTPRYLIKTRGQQVTLSCSPISGHRSVSWYQQTPGQGLQFLFEYFSETQRNKGNFPGRFSGRQFSNSRSEMNVSTLELGDSALYLCASSLRGGATNEKLFFGSGTQLSVL.

The chain links TRBV6-5 to TRBJ2-2; no clear D. Deletions cut 3 bases from V and 5 bases from J, with 13 bases between. CDR1 is MNHEY, CDR2 SVGAGI, per germline. The CDR3 is made up of 15 amino acids. The CDR3 bases are TGTGCCAGCAGTTATGATGTCTTACCTACCGGGGAGCTGTTTTTT. It yields the protein CASSYDVLPTGELFF.

The chain couples TRBV7-8 to TRBJ2-1, with unresolved D. Germline V gene data show CDR1 as SGHVS and CDR2 as FQNEAQ. The CDR3 has 13 residues. Deletions cut 5 bases from V and 0 bases from J, with 5 bases between. The CDR3 region has the DNA TGTGCCAGCAGCGCAAGCTCCTACAATGAGCAGTTCTTC. This translates into CASSASSYNEQFF.

The chain's CDR3 is CASCRDRYQETQYF. CDR3 in DNA: TGTGCCAGCTGCCGGGACCGATACCAAGAGACCCAGTACTTC. The rearrangement joins TRBV6-5 to TRBJ2-5; TRBD1 or TRBD2 may be the D gene (5 bases each). V was shortened by 8 bases and J by 0 bases, with 13 bases between the two germline ends. CDR1 is MNHEY and CDR2 is SVGAGI in the germline V gene. CDR3 length equals 14 residues.

The V and J genes are TRBV19 and TRBJ1-5, with no clear D. The length of the CDR3 is 15 residues. V was trimmed by 2 bases and J by 4 bases, leaving 12 bases between them. CDR1 and CDR2 from the germline V gene are LNHDA and SQIVND (reference sequence). CDR3 DNA: TGTGCCAGTAGTATAAGTAGGCGAACTAATCAGCCCCAGCATTTT. It is translated as CASSISRRTNQPQHF.

The chain joins TRBV18 to TRBJ2-1, with D uncertain. CDR1 is KGHSH and CDR2 is LQKENI in the germline V gene. CDR3 size: 15 residues. Trimming shortened V by 6 bases and J by 0 bases, and 12 bases separated the two germline ends. CDR3 DNA sequence: TGTGCCAGCTCTCCGGTTTACAGCTCCTACAATGAGCAGTTCTTC. It translates to CASSPVYSSYNEQFF.